This T cell receptor beta chain was identified in a study of control samples from healthy donors and cancer patients. Germline V gene lookup returns CDR1 LGHDT and CDR2 YNNKEL (reference sequence). This CDR3 region has 14 residues. The trim removed 4 bases at V and 3 bases at J, leaving 3 bases unmatched. Sequencing was performed with immunoSEQ multiplex PCR; in TCRdb, only in-frame clones are kept and a portion is missing. The sample includes about 50,000 clones, approximately 95% seen only once; the top ten take roughly 1.8%. This receptor was obtained from a woman aged 25 to 39 in good health. V and J are TRBV3-1 (or the pseudogene TRBV3-2) and TRBJ2-1; 7 bases map to TRBD1. Sequences were obtained from blood. This chain's CDR3 is CASSRRQGYNEQFF. Written as DNA, the CDR3 is TGTGCCAGCAGCCGTAGACAGGGCTACAATGAGCAGTTCTTC.